The clone carrying this TCR beta chain was seen many times. Its antigen is undetermined. Combining iRepertoire HTBI primers with Arm-PCR of CDR3 regions, the authors built TCR beta libraries. TCRdb itself ran the multiplex PCR reads through MiXCR, one entry per CDR3 protein. The sample holds about 450,000 distinct CDR3 sequences; approximately 15% are singletons and the top ten take about 15%. The time point: newly diagnosed GD, antithyroid drugs for less than 3 months. PBMC RNA was the source of the TCR library. The data are from a study of regulatory T cells in long-lasting Graves disease. Study results and limitations: Newly diagnosed disease favored TRBV20-1 and TRBJ2-1 over persistent disease.

Trimming shortened V by 6 bases and J by 8 bases, and 16 bases separated the two germline ends. The CDR3 runs 14 residues. Germline CDR1 and CDR2: MDHEN and SYDVKM. These records were also assigned to another study, of T cells in Graves' hyperthyroidism and ophthalmopathy.

The specimen was peripheral blood mononuclear cells (PBMCs), collected at new diagnosis, from a patient treated with antithyroid drugs. The gene calls are TRBV28 and TRBJ1-4, with a possible D match to TRBD1 (5 bases). The receptor's source is a woman between 50 and 59 years old with Graves disease. Here the CDR3 reads CASRGVRDVEKLFF. The CDR3 DNA reads as TGTGCCAGCAGGGGAGTCAGGGATGTAGAAAAACTGTTTTTT.